This passage covers 16 T cell receptor beta chains from one sample sequenced in a study of cytomegalovirus exposure and HLA in healthy donors. This PCR relied on a set of 60 Vbeta primers and 13 Jbeta primers. Some clones are missing from TCRdb's copy, which holds only in-frame ones; the method was immunoSEQ multiplex PCR. The sample yields some 150,000 clones, around 82% seen once. What was sequenced was PBMCs. The receptors were gathered from a woman between 45 and 60 years old in good health and CMV-seropositive.

The V call is TRBV14, the J call TRBJ1-6; 7 bases agree with TRBD1. The CDR3 consists of 14 residues. The germline gives CDR1 SGHDN, CDR2 FVKESK. The V gene end was trimmed by 3 bases and the J gene end by 6 bases; junction bases not matched to a gene: 2. The CDR3 bases are TGTGCCAGCAGCCAGACAGGGACTAATTCACCCCTCCACTTT. It yields the protein CASSQTGTNSPLHF.

This sequence joins TRBV6-1 and TRBJ2-2; D is unclear. Per the germline V gene, CDR1 is MNHNS and CDR2 is SASEGT. V lost 4 bases and J lost 0, with 9 bases in between. CDR3 length: 15 amino acids. The CDR3 region is CASSVSPTNTGELFF. CDR3 nucleotide sequence: TGTGCCAGCAGTGTTAGCCCTACGAACACCGGGGAGCTGTTTTTT.

This chain links TRBV25-1 with TRBJ2-3; D uncertain. CDR1 and CDR2 (germline): MGHDK, SYGVNS. V lost 2 bases and J 6 bases, leaving 12 bases between the germline ends. The CDR3 extends over 14 amino acids. The CDR3 coding sequence is TGTGCCAGCAGTGAAGTTAGCTCGCGGGATACGCAGTATTTT. Its protein product is CASSEVSSRDTQYF.

This clone was seen just once. The V gene is TRBV30, the J gene TRBJ2-2, with a weak D call TRBD1 (6 bases). V lost 1 base and J lost 0, with 9 bases in between. The germline V gene has CDR1 GTSNPN and CDR2 SVGIG (reference sequence). The CDR3 covers 15 residues. CDR3 nucleotides: TGTGCCTGGAGTGCGGACAGCCCGAACACCGGGGAGCTGTTTTTT. As protein: CAWSADSPNTGELFF.

A single count supports this clone. This CDR3 reads CASSLQGTDGYTF. For the CDR3, the DNA is TGCGCCAGCAGCTTGCAGGGAACGGATGGCTACACCTTC. This chain uses TRBV5-1 with TRBJ1-2, with D possibly being TRBD1 (5 bases). Germline V CDR1 and CDR2: SGHRS, YFSETQ. The length of the CDR3 is 13 residues. V was cut by 1 base and J by 6 bases, with 10 bases left in between.

The chain combines TRBV5-1 with TRBJ2-3; TRBD1 might be the D (5 bases). The CDR3 spans 16 residues. Per germline, CDR1 SGHRS and CDR2 YFSETQ. Trimming pared 0 bases from V and 6 bases from J, leaving 17 bases between. Here the CDR3 reads CASSLVGEGSSDTQYF. In DNA form, the CDR3 reads TGCGCCAGCAGCTTGGTAGGGGAAGGGTCCTCGGATACGCAGTATTTT.

The V gene is TRBV15, the J gene TRBJ1-5; D unresolved. V dropped 4 bases and J dropped 7 bases, with 14 bases sitting between them. The CDR3 extends over 14 amino acids. In germline, CDR1 is LNHNV, CDR2 YYDKDF (reference sequence). The CDR3 nucleotides read TGTGCCACCAGCATGCGGGGAGAGCTGCAGCCCCAGCATTTT. It encodes CATSMRGELQPQHF.

The V call is TRBV6-5, the J call TRBJ2-1, with TRBD1 matching over 7 bases. The V and J ends lost 6 bases and 2 bases, in that order; junction bases with no gene match: 7. The germline CDR1 and CDR2 sequences are MNHEY and SVGAGI. CDR3 size: 15 residues. This CDR3 is CASRPGQAAYNEQFF. The CDR3 DNA follows: TGTGCCAGCAGACCCGGACAGGCCGCCTACAATGAGCAGTTCTTC.

This clone came up a few times. This rearrangement joins TRBV5-1 to TRBJ2-2, with 10 bases matching TRBD2. The CDR3 runs 17 residues. CDR1 is SGHRS and CDR2 is YFSETQ in the germline V gene. V trimming: 0 bases; J trimming: 4 bases; junction bases outside the gene matches: 6. As DNA, the CDR3 is TGCGCCAGCAGCTTGGGTAGCGGGGGGTCCGGCACCGGGGAGCTGTTTTTT. This codes for CASSLGSGGSGTGELFF.

The CDR3 DNA reads as TGTGCCTGTGCGACAGGGGGCTACGAGCAGTACTTC. This codes for CACATGGYEQYF. The genes are TRBV30 and TRBJ2-5; TRBD1 matches 9 bases. Gene TRBJ2-7 matches the end of the DNA better, so the J call may be wrong. Germline V CDR1 and CDR2: GTSNPN, SVGIG (reference sequence). The CDR3 contains 12 residues.

The chain recombines TRBV4-3 with TRBJ2-7, with 8 positions matching TRBD2. Per the germline V gene, CDR1 is LGHNA and CDR2 is YSLEER. CDR3 length equals 15 residues. V was pared by 5 bases and J by 4 bases, with 10 bases of the junction left unmatched. The CDR3 loop reads CASSFRGGTNYEQYF. The CDR3 nucleotides read TGCGCCAGCAGCTTTCGGGGGGGTACGAATTACGAGCAGTACTTC.

The CDR3 region has the DNA TGCAGCGTTGCATGGACAGAGAACACTGAAGCTTTCTTT. Translation: CSVAWTENTEAFF. The rearrangement links TRBV29-1 to TRBJ1-1, with D maybe TRBD1 (6 bases). Trimming removed 4 bases from V and 1 base from J, with 10 bases in between. This CDR3 contains 13 residues. The V gene's germline CDR1 is SQVTM and CDR2 ANQGSEA.

This chain uses TRBV5-6 with TRBJ1-6; D is undetermined. V was clipped by 1 base and J by 10 bases, with 12 bases between them. The CDR3 has 14 residues. The germline V gene encodes CDR1 SGHDT and CDR2 YYEEEE. The CDR3 bases are TGTGCCAGCAGCTTGCCTTCGGTGGAGTCACCCCTCCACTTT. Protein product: CASSLPSVESPLHF.

The V gene is TRBV27, the J gene TRBJ2-1, with 8 bases aligning to TRBD1. The junction had 2 bases not matched to a gene; V was cut back by 1 base and J by 6 bases. The germline V gene encodes CDR1 MNHEY and CDR2 SMNVEV (reference sequence). CDR3 size: 14 residues. The CDR3 nucleotides are TGTGCCAGCAGTTTATTAGACAGGGGCAATGAGCAGTTCTTC. It codes for CASSLLDRGNEQFF.

This clone was recorded once. The gene calls are TRBV29-1 and TRBJ1-5, with 8 bases fitting TRBD1. Germline CDR1 and CDR2: SQVTM and ANQGSEA. The CDR3 loop spans 13 amino acids. V gave up 6 bases and J gave up 6 bases; unmatched junction bases: 7. The CDR3 region is CSVRQGAGQPQHF. As DNA, the CDR3 is TGCAGCGTGAGGCAGGGGGCAGGTCAGCCCCAGCATTTT.

The chain links TRBV11-2 to TRBJ2-7, with TRBD2 matching 9 bases. Per the germline V gene, CDR1 is SGHAT and CDR2 is FQNNGV. The CDR3 consists of 15 residues. The trim removed 1 base at V and 5 bases at J, leaving 6 bases unmatched. The CDR3 DNA follows: TGTGCCAGCAGCTTAGGGAGCGGGGGGTCCCACGAGCAGTACTTC. This sequence encodes CASSLGSGGSHEQYF. Based on the CDR3 plus reference TRBV11-2 and TRBJ2-7, the full variable domain is EAGVAQSPRYKIIEKRQSVAFWCNPISGHATLYWYQQILGQGPKLLIQFQNNGVVDDSQLPKDRFSAERLKGVDSTLKIQPAKLEDSAVYLCASSLGSGGSHEQYFGPGTRLTVT.